What follows are 23 T cell receptor beta chains derived from one specimen sequenced in a study of cytomegalovirus exposure and HLA in healthy donors. Measured with immunoSEQ multiplex PCR; TCRdb has only the in-frame clones, and not every one. The sample has about 180,000 clones, 75% to 90% seen once. Sequencing used PBMCs. The receptor source for this set is a man younger than 30 in good health and CMV-seropositive.

This chain uses TRBV11-2 with TRBJ2-7, with D perhaps TRBD1 (6 bases). Germline values: CDR1 SGHAT, CDR2 FQNNGV. Between the trimmed V and J ends, which lost 3 bases and 5 bases, there was a span of 14 bases. The CDR3 has 14 amino acids. The CDR3 sequence: CASSFSVKGDEQYF. CDR3 sequence (DNA): TGTGCCAGCAGCTTTTCAGTAAAGGGGGACGAGCAGTACTTC.

The chain has TRBV18 and TRBJ1-1; D may be TRBD1 (5 bases). Trimming took off 4 bases at V and 1 base at J, with 16 bases between the two ends. Germline CDR1 and CDR2: KGHSH and LQKENI. The CDR3 is 16 amino acids. The CDR3 coding sequence is TGTGCCAGCTCACTGGATTTTGGACATACGAACACTGAAGCTTTCTTT. It yields the protein CASSLDFGHTNTEAFF.

The chain links TRBV30 to TRBJ2-7; D may be TRBD2 (6 bases). Germline V gene lookup returns CDR1 GTSNPN and CDR2 SVGIG (reference sequence). Trimming left V 6 bases short and J 4 bases short, with 13 bases between. This CDR3 has 12 residues. CDR3 amino acids: CACSGRVYEQYF. CDR3 nucleotides: TGTGCCTGCAGCGGGCGCGTATACGAGCAGTACTTC.

The chain carries TRBV29-1 and TRBJ2-5, with 13 bases aligning to TRBD2. Germline lookup yields CDR1 SQVTM and CDR2 ANQGSEA. This CDR3 is 13 amino acids long. V lost 7 bases, J lost 4 bases, and 3 bases stayed unmatched. CDR3 residues: CSAGLAGVETQYF. The CDR3 coding sequence is TGCAGCGCCGGACTAGCGGGAGTAGAGACCCAGTACTTC.

This rearrangement joins TRBV6-5 to TRBJ2-7; a weak D match, TRBD1 (6 bases). Trimming took off 6 bases at V and 2 bases at J, with 17 bases between the two ends. There are 15 residues in the CDR3. Germline CDR1 and CDR2: MNHEY and SVGAGI. The CDR3 DNA is TGTGCCAGCAGCCCCCTTACAGGGATTCCCTACGAGCAGTACTTC. The encoded protein is CASSPLTGIPYEQYF.

The chain links TRBV6-1 to TRBJ1-6; weak D call: TRBD1 (5 bases). V was pared by 2 bases and J by 5 bases, with 13 bases between. From germline, CDR1 is MNHNS and CDR2 SASEGT. The CDR3 runs 16 residues. CDR3 sequence (DNA): TGTGCCAGCAGTGAACCGACAGTACACGATAATTCACCCCTCCACTTT. Amino acids: CASSEPTVHDNSPLHF.

The chain uses TRBV7-9 and TRBJ2-3; tentative D call: TRBD2 (5 bases). The CDR3 is 16 residues long. The V gene lost 4 bases and the J gene lost 1 base, with 15 bases spanning the gap. Germline assignment: CDR1 SEHNR and CDR2 FQNEAQ (reference sequence). Here the CDR3 DNA reads TGTGCCAGCAGCTCTCCACTAGTTGGGGGCACAGATACGCAGTATTTT. The encoded protein is CASSSPLVGGTDTQYF.

The chain recombines TRBV30 with TRBJ1-2; no reliable D call. CDR3 length: 12 amino acids. V gave up 6 bases and J gave up 0 bases, with 8 bases separating them. Germline-derived CDR1 and CDR2 are GTSNPN and SVGIG (reference sequence). The CDR3 DNA follows: TGTGCCTGCTTGACACCTAACTATGGCTACACCTTC. Its translation: CACLTPNYGYTF.

The chain links TRBV13 to TRBJ2-7, with D possibly TRBD1 on 6 matching bases. Trimming left V 5 bases short and J 2 bases short, with 19 bases between. The germline V gene encodes CDR1 PRHDT and CDR2 FYEKMQ (reference sequence). This CDR3 contains 16 residues. The CDR3 region has the DNA TGTGCCAGCAGCGGAGTAACAGGGTTTGGTACCTACGAGCAGTACTTC. Encoded protein: CASSGVTGFGTYEQYF.

CDR3 coding DNA: TGCGCCAGCCGCCGGAACCAAGACAGGGGGGGTGGCTACACCTTC. This translates into CASRRNQDRGGGYTF. The V call is TRBV5-1, the J call TRBJ1-2; 9 positions match TRBD1. The CDR3 extends over 15 amino acids. Germline V gene sequence: CDR1 SGHRS, CDR2 YFSETQ. The V segment lost 7 bases and the J segment 7 bases; nucleotides outside the gene matches: 14. Full variable domain (remainder filled in from reference TRBV5-1 and TRBJ1-2): KAGVTQTPRYLIKTRGQQVTLSCSPISGHRSVSWYQQTPGQGLQFLFEYFSETQRNKGNFPGRFSGRQFSNSRSEMNVSTLELGDSALYLCASRRNQDRGGGYTFGSGTRLTVV.

The chain combines TRBV7-6 with TRBJ2-1; possible D gene TRBD1, 5 bases. Germline values: CDR1 SGHVS, CDR2 FNYEAQ. CDR3 size: 15 residues. The ends were cut back, 0 bases at V and 5 bases at J, with 11 bases in the middle. The CDR3 is CASSLAQGWHNEQFF. The CDR3 coding sequence is TGTGCCAGCAGCTTAGCGCAGGGTTGGCACAATGAGCAGTTCTTC. Filled out from reference TRBV7-6 and TRBJ2-1, the complete variable domain reads GAGVSQSPRYKVTKRGQDVALRCDPISGHVSLYWYRQALGQGPEFLTYFNYEAQQDKSGLPNDRFSAERPEGSISTLTIQRTEQRDSAMYRCASSLAQGWHNEQFFGPGTRLTVL.

The V gene is TRBV14, the J gene TRBJ1-2; TRBD1 matches 7 bases. The ends lost 4 bases at V and 5 bases at J; junction bases unmatched: 4. From germline, CDR1 is SGHDN and CDR2 FVKESK. This CDR3 region has 13 residues. CDR3 bases: TGTGCCAGCAGCCTCTCACAGGGGTATGGCTACACCTTC. Residues: CASSLSQGYGYTF.

The gene calls are TRBV10-2 and TRBJ1-1; tentatively, D is TRBD1 (5 bases). CDR3 length: 11 amino acids. Germline-derived CDR1 and CDR2 are WSHSY and SAAADI. The germline V and J ends were trimmed by 4 bases and 7 bases, with 7 bases remaining between them. CDR3 nucleotides: TGCGCCAGCAGTGCAGGGTTTGAAGCTTTCTTT. Translated: CASSAGFEAFF.

The V and J genes are TRBV11-2 and TRBJ2-1, with a weak D call TRBD2 (5 bases). V lost 0 bases and J lost 4, with 10 bases in between. The CDR3 length is 15 residues. In germline, CDR1 is SGHAT, CDR2 FQNNGV. CDR3 region: CASSLEADPYNEQFF. CDR3 DNA: TGTGCCAGCAGCTTAGAAGCGGACCCTTACAATGAGCAGTTCTTC.

The CDR3, as DNA: TGTGCCAGCAGTCTACCGGGACTAGCGGGGGGGCGGAACGAGCAGTACTTC. Its protein is CASSLPGLAGGRNEQYF. V gene TRBV5-4 combines with J gene TRBJ2-7; 16 nucleotides align to TRBD2. Germline trimming cut 5 bases from V and 5 bases from J; bases unmatched to any gene: 10. The CDR3 is 17 amino acids. Germline CDR1 SGHNT, CDR2 YYREEE (reference sequence).

The chain couples TRBV2 to TRBJ1-6; no reliable D call. Germline V gene sequence: CDR1 SNHLY, CDR2 FYNNEI. V was trimmed by 8 bases and J by 6 bases, leaving 11 bases between them. The CDR3 is 13 residues long. CDR3 DNA: TGTGCCAGCCGCCGGAACAGTAATTCACCCCTCCACTTT. Translated: CASRRNSNSPLHF.

The chain employs TRBV27 and TRBJ1-6, with D possibly being TRBD1 (5 bases). CDR3 length equals 16 residues. V dropped 1 base and J dropped 7 bases, with 14 bases sitting between them. The germline CDR1 and CDR2 sequences are MNHEY and SMNVEV (reference sequence). The CDR3 is CASSLWGGPLNSPLHF. In DNA, the CDR3 is TGTGCCAGCAGTTTATGGGGGGGACCGTTGAATTCACCCCTCCACTTT.

The rearrangement uses TRBV5-4 and TRBJ2-2; 11 bases map to TRBD2. The V and J ends lost 4 bases and 4 bases, in that order; junction bases with no gene match: 6. From germline, CDR1 is SGHNT and CDR2 YYREEE (reference sequence). This CDR3 comprises 16 residues. The DNA of the CDR3 is TGTGCCAGCAGCCTAGTAGCGGGAGGGGGCACCGGGGAGCTGTTTTTT. This translates into CASSLVAGGGTGELFF.

The chain couples TRBV30 to TRBJ2-1, with 11 bases that match TRBD2. From germline, CDR1 is GTSNPN and CDR2 SVGIG (reference sequence). The CDR3 runs to 13 residues. V was clipped by 5 bases and J by 10 bases; unmatched bases: 7. CDR3 in DNA: TGTGCCTGGGCTAGCGGGAGGATAGGGGAGCAGTTCTTC. Encoded protein: CAWASGRIGEQFF.

The V gene is TRBV27, the J gene TRBJ1-2, with D tentatively TRBD1 (5 bases). This CDR3 is built from 16 residues. V was pared by 6 bases and J by 3 bases, with 20 bases between. CDR1 MNHEY and CDR2 SMNVEV come from the germline V gene (reference sequence). In DNA, the CDR3 is TGTGCCAGCAGCGGAGGACTTGGGGGAGGTTACTATGGCTACACCTTC. This encodes CASSGGLGGGYYGYTF.

This clone was seen a single time. Distinct nucleotide sequences in the sample also encode this CDR3. The V and J genes are TRBV28 and TRBJ2-7, with D tentatively TRBD2 (6 bases). The CDR3 length is 14 residues. Germline CDR1 and CDR2: MDHEN and SYDVKM. V was pared by 6 bases and J by 0 bases, with 12 bases between. CDR3 sequence (DNA): TGTGCCAGCAGCCCGGGACTCTCCTCCTACGAGCAGTACTTC. Protein sequence: CASSPGLSSYEQYF. Looking up the rest from reference TRBV28 and TRBJ2-7 gives the full variable domain: DVKVTQSSRYLVKRTGEKVFLECVQDMDHENMFWYRQDPGLGLRLIYFSYDVKMKEKGDIPEGYSVSREKKERFSLILESASTNQTSMYLCASSPGLSSYEQYFGPGTRLTVT.

The rearrangement joins TRBV6-6 to TRBJ2-6; D gene unclear. The CDR3 runs to 14 residues. Trimming took 7 bases from V and 1 from J, leaving 8 bases between them. The germline V gene has CDR1 MNHNY and CDR2 SVGAGI (reference sequence). The chain's CDR3 is CASNGASGANVLTF. As DNA, the CDR3 is TGTGCCAGCAACGGAGCGTCTGGGGCCAACGTCCTGACTTTC.

This clone showed up just once. This chain links TRBV4-2 with TRBJ2-2; 7 nucleotides match TRBD1. The V segment lost 4 bases and the J segment 3 bases; nucleotides outside the gene matches: 14. Germline V gene sequence: CDR1 LGHNA, CDR2 YNFKEQ. The CDR3 is 18 residues long. CDR3 DNA sequence: TGTGCCAGCAGCCTAACCCGAGACGTGACAGGGTACACCGGGGAGCTGTTTTTT. Protein product: CASSLTRDVTGYTGELFF.